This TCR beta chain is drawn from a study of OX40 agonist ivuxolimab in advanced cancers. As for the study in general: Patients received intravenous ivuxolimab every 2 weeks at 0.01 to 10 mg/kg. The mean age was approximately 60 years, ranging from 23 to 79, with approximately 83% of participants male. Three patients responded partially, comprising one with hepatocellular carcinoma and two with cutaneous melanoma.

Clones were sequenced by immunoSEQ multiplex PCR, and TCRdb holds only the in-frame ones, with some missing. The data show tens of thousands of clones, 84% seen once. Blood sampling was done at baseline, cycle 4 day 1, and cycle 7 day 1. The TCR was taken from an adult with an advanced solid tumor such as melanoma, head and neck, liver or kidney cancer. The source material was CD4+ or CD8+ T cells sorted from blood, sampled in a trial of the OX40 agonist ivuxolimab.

Here the CDR3 DNA reads TGTGCCAGCAGCCGCCCTTTGGGGGGCTACACCTTC. Encoded protein: CASSRPLGGYTF. The gene calls are TRBV7-2 and TRBJ1-2; no clear D gene. CDR1 is SGHTA, CDR2 FQGNSA, per germline. There are 12 residues in the CDR3. The V end was cut by 5 bases, the J end by 8 bases, with 12 bases between.